Below are 30 T cell receptor beta chains sequenced from a single sample in a study of T cell responses to AZD1222 COVID-19 vaccine. Data came from immunoSEQ multiplex PCR; TCRdb stores just in-frame clones and leaves some out. Of 65,000 to 85,000 clones listed, approximately 84% are singletons. This specimen consisted of peripheral blood, obtained on day 0 of AZD1222 vaccination. The receptors originated from an adult in good health.

V and J are TRBV19 and TRBJ1-1; tentatively, D is TRBD1 (6 bases). This CDR3 spans 13 amino acids. V was pared by 5 bases and J by 10 bases, with 17 bases between. Germline V gene data show CDR1 as LNHDA and CDR2 as SQIVND (reference sequence). CDR3 coding DNA: TGTGCCAGTAGTCCTGGGACACGGTCAGGAGCTTTCTTT. Translated: CASSPGTRSGAFF.

In this sample, this clone turned up once. The V gene is TRBV7-2, the J gene TRBJ2-2; D remains ambiguous. V dropped 5 bases and J dropped 4 bases, with 8 bases sitting between them. Germline CDR1 is SGHTA and CDR2 is FQGNSA. This CDR3 spans 13 amino acids. The DNA for the CDR3 is TGTGCCAGCAGCGATACTCCCACCGGGGAGCTGTTTTTT. Its translation is CASSDTPTGELFF. Combining the CDR3 with reference TRBV7-2 and TRBJ2-2 gives the whole variable domain GAGVSQSPSNKVTEKGKDVELRCDPISGHTALYWYRQSLGQGLEFLIYFQGNSAPDKSGLPSDRFSAERTGGSVSTLTIQRTQQEDSAVYLCASSDTPTGELFFGEGSRLTVL.

This clone occurred a few times. The J gene is TRBJ1-2, the V gene TRBV24-1; 8 positions agree with TRBD1. The CDR3 length is 13 residues. CDR1 and CDR2 (germline): KGHDR, SFDVKD. V lost 4 bases, J lost 8 bases, and 5 bases stayed unmatched. The CDR3 spells CATSEGQGRGYTF. In DNA form, the CDR3 reads TGTGCCACCAGTGAAGGACAGGGAAGGGGCTACACCTTC.

V and J are TRBV6-5 and TRBJ2-5; D possibly corresponds to TRBD2 (6 bases). V was trimmed by 6 bases and J by 5 bases, leaving 19 bases between them. Per germline, CDR1 MNHEY and CDR2 SVGAGI. The CDR3 spans 15 residues. CDR3 loop: CASSRERRGVETQYF. CDR3 bases: TGTGCCAGCAGCCGAGAAAGGCGGGGCGTCGAGACCCAGTACTTC.

This clone has only a few counts. V is TRBV3-1 (or the pseudogene TRBV3-2) and J is TRBJ2-1; 14 nucleotides agree with TRBD2. The CDR3 extends over 17 amino acids. Germline trimming cut 4 bases from V and 5 bases from J; bases unmatched to any gene: 7. The germline V gene has CDR1 LGHDT and CDR2 YNNKEL (reference sequence). The chain's CDR3 is CASSLPMGLAGDNEQFF. CDR3 bases: TGTGCCAGCAGCCTCCCCATGGGACTAGCGGGGGACAATGAGCAGTTCTTC.

The CDR3 DNA reads TGTGCCAGCAGTTTAGGGACGGGCGGGGGAGATACGCAGTATTTT. Its translation: CASSLGTGGGDTQYF. The gene calls are TRBV6-2 or TRBV6-3 and TRBJ2-3; TRBD2 aligns across 7 bases. With V trimmed by 4 bases and J by 5 bases, 9 bases remained unmatched. The CDR3 totals 15 residues. Germline values: CDR1 MNHEY, CDR2 SVGEGT.

The V call is TRBV20-1, the J call TRBJ2-3; TRBD2 matches 15 bases. In germline, CDR1 is DFQATT, CDR2 SNEGSKA (reference sequence). Trimming cost V 3 bases and J 2 bases; bases outside gene matches: 9. The CDR3 has 18 residues. The CDR3 DNA sequence: TGCAGTGCTAGTCCTGGACTAGCGGGGGGGATGTTCACAGATACGCAGTATTTT. Translating gives CSASPGLAGGMFTDTQYF.

Only a few counts were recorded for this clone. The V gene is TRBV7-2, the J gene TRBJ1-4; TRBD1 is a possible D gene (5 bases). Looked up from germline, CDR1 is SGHTA and CDR2 is FQGNSA. V was pared by 1 base and J by 8 bases, with 11 bases between. CDR3 length: 14 amino acids. The CDR3: CASSLGDLREKLFF. The CDR3, as DNA: TGTGCCAGCAGCTTAGGGGACTTACGAGAAAAACTGTTTTTT.

A few counts support this clone. The chain employs TRBV2 and TRBJ1-5; possibly TRBD1 for D (6 bases). This CDR3 has 13 amino acids. Trimming cost V 7 bases and J 6 bases, with 13 bases left between them. CDR1 is SNHLY, CDR2 FYNNEI, per germline. The CDR3 DNA follows: TGTGCCAGCAAGGGGGTGGTTTCTCAGCCCCAGCATTTT. It translates to CASKGVVSQPQHF.

V gene TRBV10-3 combines with J gene TRBJ2-1, with D tentatively TRBD2 (6 bases). V dropped 0 bases and J dropped 5 bases, with 11 bases sitting between them. Germline-derived CDR1 and CDR2 are ENHRY and SYGVKD. This CDR3 has 15 residues. This CDR3 reads CAISESRRDHNEQFF. In nucleotides, the CDR3 is TGTGCCATCAGTGAGTCGAGGAGGGACCACAATGAGCAGTTCTTC.

The J gene is TRBJ1-6, the V gene TRBV28, with D maybe TRBD1 (5 bases). CDR3 length equals 15 residues. Germline-derived CDR1 and CDR2 are MDHEN and SYDVKM. V lost 3 bases, J lost 5 bases, and 11 bases lay in between. The CDR3 spells CASSLRQGNNSPLHF. The CDR3 bases are TGTGCCAGCAGTTTGAGGCAGGGTAATAATTCACCCCTCCACTTT.

The chain has TRBV28 and TRBJ1-2; D remains unclear. This CDR3 is built from 14 residues. The V gene lost 5 bases and the J gene lost 0 bases, with 10 bases spanning the gap. CDR1 is MDHEN, CDR2 SYDVKM, per germline. The CDR3 here is CASSAVPANYGYTF. DNA of the CDR3: TGTGCCAGCAGTGCCGTACCAGCTAACTATGGCTACACCTTC.

This chain joins TRBV12-3 or TRBV12-4 and TRBJ2-7; D is possibly TRBD1 (5 bases). The V end lost 5 bases, the J end lost 2 bases, and 10 bases lay between the germline ends. CDR3 length equals 13 residues. The CDR3 loop is CASSTDRTYEQYF. In DNA, the CDR3 is TGTGCCAGCAGTACCGACAGAACCTACGAGCAGTACTTC.

The V gene is TRBV19, the J gene TRBJ2-2, with TRBD1 matching over 10 bases. V gave up 7 bases and J gave up 4 bases; unmatched junction bases: 6. The germline V gene encodes CDR1 LNHDA and CDR2 SQIVND (reference sequence). This CDR3 region has 15 residues. The CDR3 DNA is TGTGCCAGTACTCCGACAGGGGGCTCCACCGGGGAGCTGTTTTTT. Protein product: CASTPTGGSTGELFF.

The rearrangement joins TRBV10-3 to TRBJ1-3; 8 bases line up with TRBD1. CDR1 and CDR2 (germline): ENHRY, SYGVKD. V was pared by 10 bases and J by 3 bases, with 8 bases of the junction left unmatched. The CDR3 is 14 amino acids. CDR3 sequence: CATRQQGDGNTIYF. In DNA form, the CDR3 reads TGTGCCACCCGCCAACAGGGGGATGGAAACACCATATATTTT.

The gene calls are TRBV7-9 and TRBJ2-3, with 9 bases matching TRBD2. The junction had 8 bases not matched to a gene; V was cut back by 10 bases and J by 0 bases. The CDR3 is 15 residues long. Germline CDR1 is SEHNR and CDR2 is FQNEAQ (reference sequence). CDR3 bases: TGTGCCATCGCGGTAGCGGGGGCTAGCACAGATACGCAGTATTTT. Protein: CAIAVAGASTDTQYF.

This chain links TRBV5-1 with TRBJ1-2, with D unclear. Looked up from germline, CDR1 is SGHRS and CDR2 is YFSETQ. Trimming left V 3 bases short and J 9 bases short, with 18 bases between. The CDR3 contains 14 residues. The CDR3 sequence is CASSYFTARGSYTF. CDR3 DNA sequence: TGCGCCAGCAGCTACTTTACCGCCCGGGGTAGCTACACCTTC.

This chain joins TRBV7-2 and TRBJ1-2; D remains unclear. Germline V gene sequence: CDR1 SGHTA, CDR2 FQGNSA. This CDR3 is built from 15 residues. V was trimmed by 1 base and J by 0 bases, leaving 9 bases between them. The CDR3 region is CASSLVPTTNYGYTF. The CDR3 coding sequence is TGTGCCAGCAGCTTAGTCCCCACTACTAACTATGGCTACACCTTC.

The genes are TRBV5-6 and TRBJ1-2; tentatively, D is TRBD1 (6 bases). Trimming stripped 3 bases from V and 4 bases from J, with 13 bases between. CDR3 length: 14 amino acids. Germline CDR1 and CDR2: SGHDT and YYEEEE. The CDR3 bases are TGTGCCAGCAGCTCAGGGGCGCAGGGCTATGGCTACACCTTC. Protein product: CASSSGAQGYGYTF.

A word on this clone: Other DNA sequences within the sample encode an identical CDR3. This chain joins TRBV7-3 and TRBJ2-1; 13 bases line up with TRBD2. Germline V gene lookup returns CDR1 SGHTA and CDR2 FQGTGA. CDR3 length: 15 residues. Losses at the gene ends were 5 bases for V and 7 bases for J; bases not matched to a gene: 5. CDR3 nucleotides: TGTGCCAGCAGCCCACTAGCGGGGGGGCGAAATGAGCAGTTCTTC. Translating it yields CASSPLAGGRNEQFF. Using reference TRBV7-3 and TRBJ2-1 for the parts outside the CDR3, the full variable domain is GAGVSQTPSNKVTEKGKYVELRCDPISGHTALYWYRQSLGQGPEFLIYFQGTGAADDSGLPNDRFFAVRPEGSVSTLKIQRTERGDSAVYLCASSPLAGGRNEQFFGPGTRLTVL.

This chain joins TRBV30 and TRBJ2-3; no reliable D call. Trimming took 3 bases from V and 2 from J, leaving 6 bases between them. Germline CDR1 is GTSNPN and CDR2 is SVGIG (reference sequence). The CDR3 is 12 residues long. In nucleotides, the CDR3 is TGTGCCTGGAGAAAGTACACAGATACGCAGTATTTT. As protein: CAWRKYTDTQYF.

The V gene is TRBV5-1, the J gene TRBJ2-1; TRBD2 aligns across 13 bases. The V segment lost 4 bases and the J segment 7 bases; nucleotides outside the gene matches: 5. The V gene's germline CDR1 is SGHRS and CDR2 YFSETQ. CDR3 length: 15 residues. The DNA of the CDR3 is TGCGCCAGCAGCCTCGGACTAGCGGGGGTAAATGAGCAGTTCTTC. Its translation: CASSLGLAGVNEQFF.

In this sample, this clone turned up once. DNA of the CDR3: TGTGCCAGCAGGGAGCGGGAGATCTACAATGAGCAGTTCTTC. It encodes CASREREIYNEQFF. The V and J genes are TRBV2 and TRBJ2-1; 8 nucleotides agree with TRBD2. Germline values: CDR1 SNHLY, CDR2 FYNNEI. This CDR3 has 14 amino acids. The junction had 4 bases not matched to a gene; V was cut back by 6 bases and J by 3 bases.

This chain connects TRBV6-1 to TRBJ2-2; no reliable D call. The CDR3 contains 12 residues. Trimming stripped 2 bases from V and 7 bases from J, with 5 bases between. Germline assignment: CDR1 MNHNS and CDR2 SASEGT. CDR3: CASSEMYGELFF. The DNA for the CDR3 is TGTGCCAGCAGTGAAATGTACGGGGAGCTGTTTTTT.

The rearrangement links TRBV12-3 or TRBV12-4 to TRBJ1-2; no firm D call. Trimming left V 3 bases short and J 4 bases short, with 3 bases between. This CDR3 region has 11 residues. DNA for the CDR3: TGTGCCAGCAGTTTCGGCTATGGCTACACCTTC. Protein product: CASSFGYGYTF.

The chain uses TRBV18 and TRBJ2-7, with 10 bases fitting TRBD1. Trimming at V came to 5 bases and at J to 7 bases, leaving 5 bases not matched to a gene. Germline lookup yields CDR1 KGHSH and CDR2 LQKENI. CDR3 size: 13 residues. The CDR3 bases are TGTGCCAGCTCATCCGGACAGGGGGAAGAGCAGTACTTC. Protein product: CASSSGQGEEQYF.

This clone occurred once. J is TRBJ2-2 and V is TRBV7-6; TRBD2 matches at 7 bases. Losses at the gene ends were 5 bases for V and 1 base for J; bases not matched to a gene: 4. Germline loops: CDR1 SGHVS, CDR2 FNYEAQ. CDR3 length equals 15 residues. CDR3 bases: TGTGCCAGCAGCCAGGGACTAATGAACACCGGGGAGCTGTTTTTT. Translation: CASSQGLMNTGELFF. Full variable domain (remainder filled in from reference TRBV7-6 and TRBJ2-2): GAGVSQSPRYKVTKRGQDVALRCDPISGHVSLYWYRQALGQGPEFLTYFNYEAQQDKSGLPNDRFSAERPEGSISTLTIQRTEQRDSAMYRCASSQGLMNTGELFFGEGSRLTVL.

The V gene is TRBV6-5, the J gene TRBJ1-1; D gene uncertain. The CDR3 runs to 12 residues. V lost 2 bases and J 7 bases, leaving 8 bases between the germline ends. The germline CDR1 and CDR2 sequences are MNHEY and SVGAGI. CDR3 DNA sequence: TGTGCCAGCAGTTACGGACCCTTTGAAGCTTTCTTT. This encodes CASSYGPFEAFF.

The V gene is TRBV2, the J gene TRBJ2-2; D is uncertain. From germline, CDR1 is SNHLY and CDR2 FYNNEI. CDR3 size: 13 residues. Trimming cost V 1 base and J 6 bases, with 6 bases left between them. Here the CDR3 reads CASSEVAAGELFF. The CDR3 nucleotides read TGTGCCAGCAGTGAAGTTGCGGCCGGGGAGCTGTTTTTT.

This chain uses TRBV7-3 with TRBJ2-3; a weak D match, TRBD2 (6 bases). Trimming pared 8 bases from V and 0 bases from J, leaving 9 bases between. Germline CDR1 is SGHTA and CDR2 is FQGTGA. The CDR3 loop spans 13 amino acids. The CDR3 DNA follows: TGTGCCAGCGGGACTTTTAGCACAGATACGCAGTATTTT. Its protein is CASGTFSTDTQYF.